This T cell receptor (beta chain) was captured by sequencing in a study of graft-versus-host responses after intestinal transplantation. Overall study context: Those transplanted obtained multivisceral, liver-intestinal, or isolated intestinal grafts. The study, taken as a whole, reports: High graft-versus-host to host-versus-graft clonal ratios were found in allografts of patients who had graft-donor T cell macrochimerism. Present in recipient marrow, GvH clones included some that appeared first in ileum or blood.

Points on this clone: Its cognate antigen is unknown.

Sequencing used immunoSEQ multiplex PCR; TCRdb keeps in-frame clones, though not all of them. The data hold around 67,000 clones, with approximately 84% observed a single time. Germline CDR1 and CDR2: SGHTA and FQGTGA. The trim removed 5 bases at V and 5 bases at J, leaving 5 bases unmatched. This CDR3 comprises 14 residues. The sequencing used unstimulated CD4+ T cells sorted from spleen or lymph node cells, collected before transplant. The V gene is TRBV7-3, the J gene TRBJ2-2; TRBD2 aligns across 7 bases. The sequence derives from a human donor who was the organ donor for an intestinal transplant. The CDR3 protein is CASSTGLPTGELFF. The CDR3 DNA sequence: TGTGCCAGCAGCACGGGACTACCTACCGGGGAGCTGTTTTTT.